This T cell receptor (beta chain) was sequenced for a study of blood T cell repertoires in COVID-19. Study-wide context: Samples taken during acute and convalescent COVID-19 were collected in the United States, Italy and Spain.

Here immunoSEQ multiplex PCR was the method, and the copy in TCRdb shows in-frame clones only, minus some. The data show approximately 94,000 clones, 70% to 80% seen once. The CDR3 covers 14 residues. CDR1 and CDR2 from the germline V gene are LGHDT and YNNKEL (reference sequence). Trimming removed 1 base at V and 1 base at J, with 7 bases between. On this clone itself: Other DNA sequences in this specimen translate into the identical CDR3.

The receptor was isolated from a man between 65 and 85 years old with active or convalescent COVID-19. The V gene is TRBV3-1 (or the pseudogene TRBV3-2), the J gene TRBJ1-1; D ambiguous. The source material was peripheral blood. This CDR3 is CASSQGGGNTEAFF. CDR3 DNA sequence: TGTGCCAGCAGCCAAGGGGGAGGGAACACTGAAGCTTTCTTT.